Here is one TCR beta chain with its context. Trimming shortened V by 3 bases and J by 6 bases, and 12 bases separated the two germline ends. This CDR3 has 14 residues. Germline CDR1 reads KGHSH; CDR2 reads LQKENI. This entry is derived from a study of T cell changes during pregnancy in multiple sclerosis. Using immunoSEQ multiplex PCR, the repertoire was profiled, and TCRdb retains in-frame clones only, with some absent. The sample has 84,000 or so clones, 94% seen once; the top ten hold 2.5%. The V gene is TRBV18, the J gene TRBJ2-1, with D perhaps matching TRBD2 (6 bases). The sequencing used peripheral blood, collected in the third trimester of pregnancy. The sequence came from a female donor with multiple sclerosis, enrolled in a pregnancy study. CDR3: CASSPSGAFNEQFF. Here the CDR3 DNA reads TGTGCCAGCTCACCGTCGGGAGCATTCAATGAGCAGTTCTTC.